The clone carrying this TCR beta chain has only a few counts. The antigen remains undetermined. The source of the sample is a study of identical twins. Notes on the study in general: Abundant beta clonotypes from cord blood bore fewer insertions; memory repertoires lacked this pattern.

TCRdb processed the 5' RACE reads anew with MiXCR; each CDR3 protein has one entry. The sample holds about 790,000 distinct CDR3 sequences, 15% to 20% seen once. The sample was also linked to a second study, of T cells expressing NK-cell markers.

The sequenced sample was PBMCs. This TCR came from a woman aged 18-29 years in good health.

The CDR3 DNA reads TGTGCCAGCAGCCCTGGGGCCTTAACGAACATTCAGTACTTC. This sequence encodes CASSPGALTNIQYF. This chain uses TRBV11-2 with TRBJ2-4; possible D gene TRBD1, 5 bases. The ends were cut back, 5 bases at V and 7 bases at J, with 15 bases in the middle. The CDR3 length is 14 residues. Germline CDR1 SGHAT, CDR2 FQNNGV.